This T cell receptor (beta chain) was sequenced in a study of T cells in Graves' hyperthyroidism and ophthalmopathy (dated by TCRdb to between 2018 and 2021). About the investigation overall: Peripheral blood samples were taken at the time of initial diagnosis, prior to any treatment. Prospective prediction of ophthalmopathy was tested in an independent validation cohort of some 19 hyperthyroidism patients and some 17 patients who later progressed to ophthalmopathy. The 75 to 100 discovery patients were divided at random into training and test sets in a 7:3 ratio. The paper describes TCR Vbeta CDR3 sequencing of 135 peripheral blood samples, made up of 43 ophthalmopathy patients, around 78 hyperthyroidism patients and around 17 progressor patients. Once sampling was done, hyperthyroidism patients were given methimazole at a starting dose of 30 mg daily, whereas ophthalmopathy patients were given high-dose intravenous methylprednisolone. TCR V-J signatures able to tell the groups apart were searched for in a discovery cohort of some 100 patients, of whom more than 40 had Graves' ophthalmopathy and 55 to 65 had stable Graves' hyperthyroidism. In over five Graves' hyperthyroidism patients, the study also compared T-cell repertoires from thyroid tissue with T-cell repertoires from blood. Overall study outcomes, separate from this receptor: During validation, the model predicted progression to ophthalmopathy a median of around 7 months ahead of onset, with around 65% sensitivity and about 72% specificity. No statistical method was used to fix the sample size in advance, and group allocation was not hidden from the investigators. A 13 V-J signature model separated ophthalmopathy from stable hyperthyroidism, with over 85% sensitivity and just under 84% specificity in cross-validation and 80%/75% in testing. Most expanded thyroid clonotypes (frequency above 0.001) were also detected in blood, suggesting blood repertoires may reflect thyroid immune responses.

As concerns this clonotype: It lacks a known antigen. Per-nucleotide qualities are absent, and no much larger clonotype sits a single base away.

In the ophthalmopathy patients, disease was moderately to severely active, with a Clinical Activity Score of 3 or more, a NOSPECS grade of 4 or more, and a duration of less than 3 months. Any patient with an uncontrolled infection, another autoimmune disease, pregnancy or lactation was excluded. Clinical symptoms, serum thyroxine and TRAb, thyroid ultrasound, and orbital computed tomography formed the basis for the diagnoses. PBMCs were isolated from about 9.2 ml of fresh peripheral blood by Ficoll-Paque density gradient centrifugation. Trizol reagent was used to extract total RNA, and RNA quality was then checked on an Agilent 2100 Bioanalyzer. From its cysteine to its phenylalanine, the CDR3 spans 14 amino acids. Only the CDR3 DNA stays, 42 bases, in frame from base 1. The germline V gene provides CDR1 ENHRY and CDR2 SYGVKD. At the junction V is shortened by 10 bases and J by 9 bases, with 22 bases in between.

Amplification of TCR beta CDR3 regions was carried out from RNA transcripts. The first round of RT-PCR for the TCR CDR3 was performed with the HTBI primer set and the Qiagen OneStep RT-PCR kit. Libraries were constructed in a second round of multiplex PCR, after which size selection and purification were carried out. Paired-end sequencing of the libraries was performed with 100 bp reads on an Illumina HiSeq2000. The study's own analysis went as follows. Raw data were processed with SOAPnuke, discarding reads with adapters, uncalled bases, mean Phred below 15, or no exact constant-primer or identifier match. COPE v1.2.5 was used to merge the high-quality paired reads, and each unique nucleotide sequence was defined as a clonotype. MiTCR v1.1 was used to align the clonotypes against IMGT TRBV, TRBD and TRBJ reference segments. Only V-J combinations with frequency above 0.0001, covering about 99% of repertoires, were analysed. A TCS score was defined as the ratio between F50 (clonal expansion) and ExV (chaos), using BLOSUM62-based TCRdist between CDR3 peptides within each V-J. Welch's t-statistics and random forest reduced just over 500 V-J features to fewer than 15, which were used in a naive Bayes classifier (R e1071). TCRdb cleaned the public reads at Q25 with fastp, built clones with MiXCR and kept in-frame beta chains. Every entry covers one CDR3 protein and lists the most common genes and DNA from its rows. Here the V and J calls rest on TCRdb's processing, not on the authors' analysis. Recorded for this sample are hundreds of thousands of distinct CDR3 sequences; about 15% of them occurred a single time. Jointly, the top ten make up about 16% of the sample.

The receptor was isolated from a woman aged 18-29 years with Graves' ophthalmopathy. The sequence is built from TRBV10-3 and TRBJ2-1; too little of a D gene remains to name it. Sequencing used blood. The CDR3 in this case is CATMGRSGSIEQFF. The bases are TGTGCCACTATGGGCCGTTCCGGATCAATTGAGCAGTTCTTC.